The present T cell receptor (beta chain) was sequenced within a study of spatial heterogeneity in lung cancer. Study-wide context: Combinations of a unique TCR and a UMI were tallied in raw reads, and on average each appeared more than ten times. Study results and caveats: At resection, ubiquitous expanded tumor TCRs appeared in blood more than at follow-up.

This CDR3 is 15 amino acids long. V lost 2 bases, J lost 6 bases, and 16 bases lay in between. Germline values: CDR1 MNHEY, CDR2 SVGAGI. The sample holds a few counts of this clonotype. The antigen remains unidentified. The library was prepared for alpha chains; this beta chain is a stray read, so its frequency means little. Single TCR cDNA molecules each had their own unique molecular identifier. TCRdb redid the calling of the 5' RACE reads with MiXCR, one entry per CDR3 protein. The data hold about 8,600 distinct CDR3 sequences, with 3.5% to 5% observed a single time. Time point indicated: sample taken at primary tumor resection. Whole RNA from tumor, nontumor lung or frozen PBMC was sequenced unsorted.

This receptor was obtained from a male donor with early-stage non-small cell lung cancer. The V gene is TRBV6-5, the J gene TRBJ1-2; no definite D call. The material was PBMCs, obtained at surgery. The CDR3 is CASSYGTKEIDGYTF. In DNA form, the CDR3 reads TGTGCCAGCAGTTACGGTACCAAAGAGATCGATGGCTACACCTTC.